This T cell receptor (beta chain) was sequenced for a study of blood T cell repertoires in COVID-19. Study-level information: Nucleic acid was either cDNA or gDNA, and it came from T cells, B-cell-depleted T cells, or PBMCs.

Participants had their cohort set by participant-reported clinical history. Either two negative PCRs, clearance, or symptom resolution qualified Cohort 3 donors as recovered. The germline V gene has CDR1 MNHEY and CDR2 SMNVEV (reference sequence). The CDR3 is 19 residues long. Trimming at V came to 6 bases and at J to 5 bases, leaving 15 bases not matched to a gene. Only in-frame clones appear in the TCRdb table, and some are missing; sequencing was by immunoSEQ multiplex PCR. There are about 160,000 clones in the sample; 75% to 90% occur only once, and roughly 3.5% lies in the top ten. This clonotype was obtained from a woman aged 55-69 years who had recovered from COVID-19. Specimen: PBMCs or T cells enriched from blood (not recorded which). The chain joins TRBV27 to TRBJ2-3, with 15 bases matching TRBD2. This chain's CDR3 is CASSLRVGLAGGFRDTQYF. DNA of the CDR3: TGTGCCAGCAGCTTAAGGGTCGGACTAGCGGGGGGGTTTAGAGATACGCAGTATTTT.